The rows below give T cell receptor beta chains drawn from one sample of a study of blood T cell repertoires in COVID-19. The assay was immunoSEQ multiplex PCR, and TCRdb's table has in-frame clones only and misses some. The sample shows some 670,000 clones, more than 80% of them seen only once. The sample taken for sequencing was peripheral blood. The source is a woman younger than 35 with acute or convalescent COVID-19. The CDR3 runs from the conserved cysteine through the conserved F or W. The D gene is left open where the match is weak. Expanded clones are given a class, and other clones once, few, many or no size at all.

clone size,J gene,D gene,V gene,CDR3 DNA,CDR3 protein
NA,TRBJ1-3,NA,TRBV3-1/TRBV3-2,TGTGCCAGCAGCCAAGAGCACTCCTCTGGAAACACCATATATTTT,CASSQEHSSGNTIYF
few,TRBJ1-5,NA,TRBV7-9,TGTGCCAGCAGCTTGACAGGTTGGGGACAGCCCCAGCATTTT,CASSLTGWGQPQHF
NA,TRBJ1-6,TRBD1,TRBV7-2,TGTGCCAGCAGCTCTCTAACCGGGACAGGGAATTCACCCCTCCACTTT,CASSSLTGTGNSPLHF
NA,TRBJ2-3,TRBD2,TRBV13,TGTGCCAGCAGCCCCGGGACTAGCGGGGGGCCTAGCACAGATACGCAGTATTTT,CASSPGTSGGPSTDTQYF
once,TRBJ2-1,NA,TRBV7-2,TGTGCCAGCAGCTACTACAGGGCGAGCTCCTACAATGAGCAGTTCTTC,CASSYYRASSYNEQFF
NA,TRBJ2-5,NA,TRBV5-1,TGCGCCAGCAGCCCCATAGGGGGGGGTGAGACCCAGTACTTC,CASSPIGGGETQYF
few,TRBJ1-1,NA,TRBV27,TGTGCCAGCGGGATAAACAGGAGATCGAACACTGAAGCTTTCTTT,CASGINRRSNTEAFF
NA,TRBJ2-7,NA,TRBV7-9,TGTGCCAGCAGCCCCCCTAACGTGGGGCCGGCGAACGAGCAGTACTTC,CASSPPNVGPANEQYF
NA,TRBJ2-2,NA,TRBV24-1,TGTGCCACCAGCAGACCAGGGTCGGCCGGGGAGCTGTTTTTT,CATSRPGSAGELFF
NA,TRBJ1-2,NA,TRBV9,TGTGCCAGCAGCTCACAGGAGCATGGCTACACCTTC,CASSSQEHGYTF
NA,TRBJ1-5,TRBD1,TRBV5-4,TGTGCCAGCAGCTTCGAGGGGGCGCGGGGCAATCAGCCCCAGCATTTT,CASSFEGARGNQPQHF
once,TRBJ1-3,TRBD1,TRBV6-5,TGTGCCAGCAGTCGGACAGGGGCGGCGGGAAACACCATATATTTT,CASSRTGAAGNTIYF
NA,TRBJ2-3,TRBD2,TRBV5-1,TGCGCCAGCAGCCAGGGGACTAGCGGGGGCACAGATACGCAGTATTTT,CASSQGTSGGTDTQYF
NA,TRBJ1-1,TRBD1,TRBV5-1,TGCGCCAGCAGCTTTGACAGGGTCACTGAAGCTTTCTTT,CASSFDRVTEAFF
once,TRBJ1-2,NA,TRBV29-1,TGCAGCGTTGGGGAGGGAGGCTATGGCTACACCTTC,CSVGEGGYGYTF
NA,TRBJ1-6,TRBD1,TRBV28,TGTGCCAGCAGGACAGGGGCCCCGAATTCACCCCTCCACTTT,CASRTGAPNSPLHF
NA,TRBJ1-5,TRBD1,TRBV18,TGTGCCAGCTCACCACGAAAAACAGGGGGAGTTAGTCAGCCCCAGCATTTT,CASSPRKTGGVSQPQHF
NA,TRBJ2-2,NA,TRBV6-4,TGTGCCAGCAGTGGGACATCTTCGAACACCGGGGAGCTGTTTTTT,CASSGTSSNTGELFF
NA,TRBJ2-3,NA,TRBV9,TGTGCCAGCAGCGTGGGAGGGGGTGAAGGGGATACGCAGTATTTT,CASSVGGGEGDTQYF
NA,TRBJ2-7,NA,TRBV7-2,TGTGCCAGCAGCTCCCGACCCTGGGTTAGCGGCGATCTCTCCTACGAGCAGTACTTC,CASSSRPWVSGDLSYEQYF
NA,TRBJ2-1,TRBD2,TRBV3-1/TRBV3-2,TGTGCCAGCAGTCAGTTAGCGGGGATAGTCAATGAGCAGTTCTTC,CASSQLAGIVNEQFF
once,TRBJ1-1,NA,TRBV7-6,TGTGCCAGCAGCTTAGGGGCGGGTTCGAACACTGAAGCTTTCTTT,CASSLGAGSNTEAFF
NA,TRBJ2-1,TRBD2,TRBV2,TGTGCCCCCGAACCGGGACTAGCAGGGCGTAAGCAGTTCTTC,CAPEPGLAGRKQFF
NA,TRBJ1-1,NA,TRBV3-1/TRBV3-2,TGTGCCAGCAGCCGGGAGACGAATGAAGCTTTCTTT,CASSRETNEAFF
NA,TRBJ1-3,NA,TRBV3-1/TRBV3-2,TGTGCCAGCAGCCAAGAAACAGGTCCGGGAAACACCATATATTTT,CASSQETGPGNTIYF
few,TRBJ2-7,NA,TRBV7-9,TGTGCCAGCGGGAGCGGCTCCTACGAGCAGTACTTC,CASGSGSYEQYF
once,TRBJ2-3,NA,TRBV4-1,TGCGCCAGCAGCCAATCCGGGGGGCCCCCGGATACGCAGTATTTT,CASSQSGGPPDTQYF
NA,TRBJ1-1,NA,TRBV30,TGTGCCTGGAGTGTAATGGGGGCTCGAGTCACTGAAGCTTTCTTT,CAWSVMGARVTEAFF
NA,TRBJ1-5,TRBD1,TRBV6-1,TGTGCCAGCAGTGAAGCGACTGGACAGGGGGGACAGCCCCAGCATTTT,CASSEATGQGGQPQHF
NA,TRBJ2-7,NA,TRBV6-5,TGTGCCAGCAGCCCGGACACGCTCTACGAGCAGTACTTC,CASSPDTLYEQYF
NA,TRBJ1-2,NA,TRBV7-6,TGTGCCAGCAGCTTAGCGATGGGGGCTGGCTACACCTTC,CASSLAMGAGYTF
NA,TRBJ1-1,NA,TRBV28,TGTGCCAGCACAAAGGGGAGGACTGAAGCTTTCTTT,CASTKGRTEAFF
NA,TRBJ1-1,NA,TRBV30,TGTGCCTGGAGCCAGGGGTTGAACACTGAAGCTTTCTTT,CAWSQGLNTEAFF
NA,TRBJ2-3,NA,TRBV9,TGTGCCAGCAGCGCGAGGAACAGGGCAGATACGCAGTATTTT,CASSARNRADTQYF
NA,TRBJ2-7,NA,TRBV7-2,TGTGCCAGCAGCCCCCTAAGCGGGTACGAGCAGTACTTC,CASSPLSGYEQYF
NA,TRBJ2-5,NA,TRBV3-1/TRBV3-2,TGTGCCAGCAGCCTACCCGGACTGGAAGAGACCCAGTACTTC,CASSLPGLEETQYF
once,TRBJ1-1,NA,TRBV5-1,TGCGCCAGCAACTACGGGGGTGAAGCTTTCTTT,CASNYGGEAFF
NA,TRBJ1-2,NA,TRBV10-1,TGCGCCAGCAGTGGAAGCAGGACTAAAAGGGGAGGGTATGGCTACACCTTC,CASSGSRTKRGGYGYTF
NA,TRBJ2-5,TRBD2,TRBV6-5,TGTGCCAGCAGTTACCCCAAGACGCGCGGGGGGACCCAGTACTTC,CASSYPKTRGGTQYF
NA,TRBJ2-2,NA,TRBV5-4,TGTGCCACCACAGGTTACACCGGGGAGCTGTTTTTT,CATTGYTGELFF
NA,TRBJ1-1,TRBD1,TRBV5-1,TGCGCCAGCAGCTCGCTAGGGACAGTTCTGAACACTGAAGCTTTCTTT,CASSSLGTVLNTEAFF
NA,TRBJ2-7,TRBD1,TRBV7-2,TGTGCCAGCAGCTTAGCAAGGGACAGGGCCTACGAGCAGTACTTC,CASSLARDRAYEQYF
NA,TRBJ1-5,TRBD1,TRBV5-1,TGCGCCAGGGAACCTAACAGGGGTGGAACTAGCAATCAGCCCCAGCATTTT,CAREPNRGGTSNQPQHF
NA,TRBJ2-1,TRBD1,TRBV5-1,TGCGCCAGCAGCTTCCGGGACAGGGGAAACAATGAGCAGTTCTTC,CASSFRDRGNNEQFF
NA,TRBJ1-6,NA,TRBV9,TGTGCCAGCAGCGTAGCCGGGAGGGATTCACCCCTCCACTTT,CASSVAGRDSPLHF
NA,TRBJ1-1,NA,TRBV6-5,TGTGCCAGCAGTTACCGCTCTACTATCAACACTGAAGCTTTCTTT,CASSYRSTINTEAFF
NA,TRBJ1-6,NA,TRBV19,TGTGCCGTAACCACCAGACAGTCGAGCTCCTATAATTCACCCCTCCACTTT,CAVTTRQSSSYNSPLHF
NA,TRBJ1-2,NA,TRBV5-4,TGTGCCAGCAGCTCGACCTACGCAGGGAAAGCTAACTATGGCTACACCTTC,CASSSTYAGKANYGYTF
NA,TRBJ2-3,TRBD2,TRBV4-3,TGCGCCAGCAGCCATTCGCGGGGGGGCGAATCAACAGATACGCAGTATTTT,CASSHSRGGESTDTQYF
NA,TRBJ2-1,NA,TRBV6-6,TGTGCCAGCAGTTACCTACAGGGAGAGGGCAATGAGCAGTTCTTC,CASSYLQGEGNEQFF
NA,TRBJ2-7,NA,TRBV5-1,TGCGCCAGCAGCTTTTACAACAGGGGAGGCGACGAGCAGTACTTC,CASSFYNRGGDEQYF
NA,TRBJ1-3,NA,TRBV5-5,TGTGCCAGCAGCGCTACTGAGGTTAACTCTGGAAACACCATATATTTT,CASSATEVNSGNTIYF
NA,TRBJ2-7,NA,TRBV5-5,TGTGCCAGCAGCTCCCTGACCGGGACACCCTACGAGCAGTACTTC,CASSSLTGTPYEQYF
NA,TRBJ1-1,TRBD1,TRBV11-3,TGTGCCAGCAGCTTATCAGGGGGCACTGAAGCTTTCTTT,CASSLSGGTEAFF
NA,TRBJ1-1,NA,TRBV12-3/TRBV12-4,TGTGCCGGCGGGGGCGCTGAAGCTTTCTTT,CAGGGAEAFF